Listed below are T cell receptor beta chains from one sample, sequenced in a study of cytomegalovirus exposure and HLA in healthy donors. Method: immunoSEQ multiplex PCR; TCRdb's copy keeps in-frame clones and lacks some. The data contain 250,000 to 400,000 clones, approximately 86% of them seen just once; the ten biggest clones take up over 0.9%. Sequences were obtained from PBMCs. These receptors were taken from a man aged 25 to 40 in good health and CMV-seronegative. Each CDR3 is given with its conserved first and last residue. D genes are given only for firm matches. Some rows have no size entry. The others give once, few or many, or a class for an expanded clone.

clone_size	v_call	d_call	j_call	cdr3_aa	cdr3_nt
.	TRBV15	.	TRBJ2-7	CATSRDILEARGHEQYF	TGTGCCACCAGCAGAGATATTTTAGAGGCCAGGGGCCACGAGCAGTACTTC
.	TRBV7-9	TRBD1	TRBJ2-7	CASSLSAKTGDHEQYF	TGTGCCAGCAGCTTATCGGCCAAGACAGGGGACCACGAGCAGTACTTC
.	TRBV6-6	.	TRBJ1-4	CASSRTVFNEKLFF	TGTGCCAGCAGTCGGACAGTCTTTAATGAAAAACTGTTTTTT
.	TRBV5-4	TRBD1	TRBJ2-7	CASSFSGTGSYEQYF	TGTGCCAGCAGCTTTTCCGGGACAGGGTCCTACGAGCAGTACTTC
.	TRBV6-5	.	TRBJ1-2	CASSTRGWGYTF	TGTGCCAGCAGTACTAGGGGGTGGGGCTACACCTTC
once	TRBV5-6	.	TRBJ2-5	CASSLVGRGETQYF	TGTGCCAGCAGCTTGGTGGGCAGGGGAGAGACCCAGTACTTC
.	TRBV9	TRBD1	TRBJ1-4	CASSVGTGGNEKLFF	TGTGCCAGCAGCGTAGGGACAGGGGGAAATGAAAAACTGTTTTTT
.	TRBV2	TRBD2	TRBJ2-5	CASKRETSDNLGRQETQYF	TGTGCCAGCAAACGGGAGACTAGCGATAACCTTGGGAGGCAAGAGACCCAGTACTTC
.	TRBV6-5	TRBD2	TRBJ2-1	CASSYWRGDEQFF	TGTGCCAGCAGTTATTGGCGGGGGGATGAGCAGTTCTTC
once	TRBV19	.	TRBJ1-5	CASSRLDTNQPQHF	TGTGCCAGTAGTAGGCTTGACACAAATCAGCCCCAGCATTTT
few	TRBV30	.	TRBJ1-3	CAWSDGHRNTIYF	TGTGCCTGGAGTGACGGTCACCGGAACACCATATATTTT
.	TRBV27	TRBD1	TRBJ2-1	CASSQGTGGYSEQFF	TGTGCCAGCAGTCAAGGGACAGGGGGTTATAGTGAGCAGTTCTTC